This section outlines one TCR beta chain sequence together with its context. Sample-barcoded 5' priming and a J-beta primer mix drove a second PCR of 7 to 11 cycles. In TCRdb, the 5' RACE reads were re-called with MiXCR into one record per CDR3 protein. The repertoire consists of roughly 2 million distinct CDR3 sequences, with 40% to 55% occurring once and the leading ten covering approximately 2.1%. This sample was included in a study of blood T cells in healthy people across ages. Specimen: blood. This TCR was sampled from a woman aged 40 to 55 in good health.

The CDR3 loop is CASSGRTGIEADTQYF. In DNA, the CDR3 is TGTGCCAGCAGCGGCCGAACAGGGATTGAGGCAGATACGCAGTATTTT. This chain uses TRBV13 with TRBJ2-3; a possible D gene is TRBD1 (6 bases). The V end was cut by 5 bases, the J end by 4 bases, with 19 bases between. From germline, CDR1 is PRHDT and CDR2 FYEKMQ (reference sequence). The CDR3 totals 16 residues.